The 5 T cell receptor beta chains below all came from one sample that was sequenced in a study of early T cells in non-severe SARS-CoV-2 infection. MiXCR, run by TCRdb on the 5' RACE reads, gives a single entry per CDR3 protein. The table has under 65,000 distinct CDR3 sequences, around 14% seen once. Sequencing used whole blood, obtained at baseline. The receptors stem from an adult who was a healthcare worker with PCR-confirmed SARS-CoV-2 infection or an uninfected control (not recorded which).

The chain links TRBV10-2 to TRBJ2-7; 13 bases align to TRBD2. This CDR3 is 15 amino acids long. Germline values: CDR1 WSHSY, CDR2 SAAADI. V dropped 5 bases and J dropped 6; count of bases not matched to a gene: 7. As DNA, the CDR3 is TGCGCCAGCAGTTCGCAACTAGCGGGAGGGGGCGAGCAGTACTTC. This translates into CASSSQLAGGGEQYF.

This clonotype was counted ten times or more. This sequence joins TRBV28 and TRBJ1-1; D possibly corresponds to TRBD1 (5 bases). V was trimmed by 3 bases and J by 4 bases, leaving 12 bases between them. Germline V gene lookup returns CDR1 MDHEN and CDR2 SYDVKM. The CDR3 extends over 14 amino acids. The CDR3 protein is CASSFTGLGTEAFF. The CDR3, as DNA: TGTGCCAGCAGTTTTACAGGCCTCGGCACTGAAGCTTTCTTT.

The genes are TRBV7-8 and TRBJ2-7; TRBD2 aligns across 7 bases. V lost 5 bases and J lost 2; bases outside the gene matches: 6. The CDR3 has 14 residues. Germline V gives CDR1 SGHVS, CDR2 FQNEAQ. CDR3 sequence: CASSIGTNAYEQYF. Here the CDR3 DNA reads TGTGCCAGCAGCATCGGGACTAATGCCTACGAGCAGTACTTC.

This clonotype was detected a few times. The CDR3 DNA reads TGTGCCAGCAGTTTATTGGCTTCCTACGAGCAGTACTTC. Its protein product is CASSLLASYEQYF. The chain carries TRBV27 and TRBJ2-7; D ambiguous. The germline CDR1 and CDR2 sequences are MNHEY and SMNVEV (reference sequence). Trimming cost V 1 base and J 1 base, with 5 bases left between them. This CDR3 is built from 13 residues.

At least ten counts were recorded for this clonotype. The chain links TRBV3-1 to TRBJ2-2, with 7 positions matching TRBD1. There are 16 residues in the CDR3. Germline V gene data show CDR1 as LGHDT and CDR2 as YNNKEL (reference sequence). Germline trimming cut 4 bases from V and 6 bases from J; bases unmatched to any gene: 11. The CDR3 DNA reads TGTGCCAGCAGCCGACTCAGGAAGGGGGCGGCCGGGGAGCTGTTTTTT. It is translated as CASSRLRKGAAGELFF.